Listed below are T cell receptor beta chains from one sample, sequenced in a study of cytomegalovirus exposure and HLA in healthy donors. The assay was immunoSEQ multiplex PCR, and TCRdb's table has in-frame clones only and misses some. Here the sample spans some 170,000 clones, about 75% being singletons. The sample was PBMCs. The receptors were gathered from a man aged 40-49 years in good health and CMV-seropositive. CDR3s include the opening cysteine and the closing phenylalanine or tryptophan. D genes are given only for firm matches. The size of a clone is reported for some rows only, either as once, few or many, or as a class for expanded clones.

cdr3_length	j_call	d_call	v_call	clone_size	cdr3_aa	cdr3_nt
19	TRBJ2-5	-	TRBV4-1	-	CASSQDRFASSEYQETQYF	TGCGCCAGCAGCCAAGATAGGTTTGCGTCTAGCGAGTACCAAGAGACCCAGTACTTC
12	TRBJ1-1	-	TRBV10-1	-	CASSDGTTKAFF	TGCGCCAGCAGTGATGGGACAACAAAAGCTTTCTTT
16	TRBJ2-2	TRBD2	TRBV6-1	-	CASSEFGSGGGGELFF	TGTGCCAGCAGTGAATTCGGGTCGGGAGGAGGCGGGGAGCTGTTTTTT
14	TRBJ2-5	-	TRBV18	-	CASSNRVELETQYF	TGTGCCAGCTCAAACAGGGTAGAATTGGAGACCCAGTACTTC
15	TRBJ2-3	TRBD1	TRBV2	few	CASSELDRDEDTQYF	TGTGCCAGCAGTGAGTTGGACAGGGACGAAGATACGCAGTATTTT
12	TRBJ2-3	-	TRBV29-1	-	CSPVGDADTQYF	TGCAGCCCCGTAGGGGATGCAGATACGCAGTATTTT
16	TRBJ2-7	TRBD1	TRBV19	-	CASSIAGTASSYEQYF	TGTGCCAGTAGTATAGCCGGGACAGCAAGCTCCTACGAGCAGTACTTC
16	TRBJ2-1	TRBD2	TRBV7-3	-	CASSLSGTRGLNEQFF	TGTGCCAGCAGCTTATCGGGGACTAGGGGCCTCAATGAGCAGTTCTTC
15	TRBJ2-3	-	TRBV6-1	-	CASSEAYSSTDTQYF	TGTGCCAGCAGTGAAGCCTACAGCAGCACAGATACGCAGTATTTT
14	TRBJ2-5	-	TRBV21-1	-	CASSTPGQQETQYF	TGTGCCAGCAGCACACCGGGACAGCAAGAGACCCAGTACTTC
14	TRBJ1-5	-	TRBV6-4	-	CASSEGDSNQPQHF	TGTGCCAGCAGTGAAGGAGATAGCAATCAGCCCCAGCATTTT
12	TRBJ2-7	-	TRBV11-2	-	CASSLDPREQYF	TGTGCCAGCAGCTTAGATCCGCGCGAGCAGTACTTC
15	TRBJ2-7	TRBD2	TRBV18	-	CASSSGLAETYEQYF	TGTGCCAGCTCAAGCGGACTAGCGGAGACCTACGAGCAGTACTTC
15	TRBJ2-1	TRBD2	TRBV2	-	CASSDGTSGTNEQFF	TGTGCCAGCAGTGATGGGACTAGCGGGACGAATGAGCAGTTCTTC
15	TRBJ2-5	TRBD1	TRBV5-1	-	CASSPNAGGQETQYF	TGCGCCAGCAGCCCGAACGCAGGGGGCCAAGAGACCCAGTACTTC
14	TRBJ2-5	TRBD2	TRBV11-3	-	CASSPGLVVGTQYF	TGTGCCAGCAGCCCGGGACTAGTCGTCGGGACCCAGTACTTC
13	TRBJ2-1	-	TRBV7-3	-	CASSANSYNEQFF	TGTGCCAGCAGCGCGAACTCCTACAATGAGCAGTTCTTC
14	TRBJ2-5	TRBD2	TRBV7-9	-	CASSFGGLQETQYF	TGTGCCAGCAGCTTCGGGGGACTACAAGAGACCCAGTACTTC
16	TRBJ2-7	TRBD2	TRBV19	-	CASSLLAGGYSYEQYF	TGTGCCAGTAGTCTACTAGCGGGAGGGTATTCCTACGAGCAGTACTTC
11	TRBJ2-1	-	TRBV10-3	-	CAISLDNEQFF	TGTGCCATCTCTCTCGACAATGAGCAGTTCTTC
15	TRBJ2-7	TRBD1	TRBV19	-	CASTFQAGGRDEQYF	TGTGCCAGTACCTTCCAGGCAGGGGGTCGGGACGAGCAGTACTTC
14	TRBJ1-2	TRBD1	TRBV5-4	-	CASSLGDRSYGYTF	TGTGCCAGCAGCTTGGGGGACAGGTCCTATGGCTACACCTTC
13	TRBJ1-2	-	TRBV28	-	CASSLGEIYGYTF	TGTGCCAGCAGTTTAGGAGAGATCTATGGCTACACCTTC